This entry is about one T cell receptor beta chain. V lost 0 bases and J lost 5, with 9 bases in between. The CDR3 runs to 14 residues. Germline values: CDR1 MNHEY, CDR2 SVGAGI. The data were taken from a study of shared clonotypes between healthy human individuals. Assay: immunoSEQ multiplex PCR; the TCRdb copy retains only in-frame clones and omits some. In the table there are around 980,000 clones, 70% to 80% of which are singletons. A CD45RA-negative memory subset and a CD45RA+ naive subset were separated from the CD4+ cells. The specimen was memory CD4+ T cells from PBMCs. Specified subset: CD45RA-negative fraction. The V call is TRBV6-5, the J call TRBJ2-3, with D hard to call. This TCR derives from a man aged 18 to 29 in good health. Some clones in this sample may be carry-over from other donors' samples. CDR3 DNA: TGTGCCAGCAGTTACTCCCAGGCTGAAGATACGCAGTATTTT. Its protein product is CASSYSQAEDTQYF.